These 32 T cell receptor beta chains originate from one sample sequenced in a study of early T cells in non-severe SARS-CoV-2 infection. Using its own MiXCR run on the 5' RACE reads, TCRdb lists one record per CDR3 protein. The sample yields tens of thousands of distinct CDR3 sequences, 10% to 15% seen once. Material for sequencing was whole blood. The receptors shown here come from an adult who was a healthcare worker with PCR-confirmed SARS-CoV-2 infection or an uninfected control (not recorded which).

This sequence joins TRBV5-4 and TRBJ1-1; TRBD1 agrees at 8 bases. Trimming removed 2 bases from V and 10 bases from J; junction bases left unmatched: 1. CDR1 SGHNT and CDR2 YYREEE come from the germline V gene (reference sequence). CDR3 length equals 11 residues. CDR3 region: CASSFGQGAFF. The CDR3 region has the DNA TGTGCCAGCAGCTTCGGACAGGGAGCTTTCTTT.

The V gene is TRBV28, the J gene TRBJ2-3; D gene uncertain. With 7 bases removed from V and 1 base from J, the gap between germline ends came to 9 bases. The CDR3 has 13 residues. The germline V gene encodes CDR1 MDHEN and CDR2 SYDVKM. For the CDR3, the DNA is TGTGCCAGCACCAAAGGAGGCACAGATACGCAGTATTTT. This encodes CASTKGGTDTQYF.

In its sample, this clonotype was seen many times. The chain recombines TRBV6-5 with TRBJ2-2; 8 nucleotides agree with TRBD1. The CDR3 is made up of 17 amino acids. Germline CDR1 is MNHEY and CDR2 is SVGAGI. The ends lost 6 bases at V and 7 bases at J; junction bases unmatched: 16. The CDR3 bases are TGTGCCAGCAGCTTCGTCCCGGGACAGGTCCAGGGCGGGGAGCTGTTTTTT. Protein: CASSFVPGQVQGGELFF.

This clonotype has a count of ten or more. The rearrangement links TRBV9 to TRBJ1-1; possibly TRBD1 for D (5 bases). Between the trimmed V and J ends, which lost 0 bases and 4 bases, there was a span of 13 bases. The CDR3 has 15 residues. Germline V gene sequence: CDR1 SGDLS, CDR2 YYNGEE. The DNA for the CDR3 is TGTGCCAGCAGCGTAGGCCACTGGGGGTCCACTGAAGCTTTCTTT. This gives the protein CASSVGHWGSTEAFF.

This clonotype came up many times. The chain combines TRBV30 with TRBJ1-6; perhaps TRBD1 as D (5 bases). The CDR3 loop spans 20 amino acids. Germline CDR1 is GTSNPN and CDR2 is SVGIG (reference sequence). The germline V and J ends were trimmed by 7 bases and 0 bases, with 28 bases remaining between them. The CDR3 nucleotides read TGTGCCTTGCACTCGGAGGGACTGGTGACCGTGGGCTCCTATAATTCACCCCTCCACTTT. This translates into CALHSEGLVTVGSYNSPLHF. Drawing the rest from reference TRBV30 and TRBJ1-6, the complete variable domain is SQTIHQWPATLVQPVGSPLSLECTVEGTSNPNLYWYRQAAGRGLQLLFYSVGIGQISSEVPQNLSASRPQDRQFILSSKKLLLSDSGFYLCALHSEGLVTVGSYNSPLHFGNGTRLTVT.

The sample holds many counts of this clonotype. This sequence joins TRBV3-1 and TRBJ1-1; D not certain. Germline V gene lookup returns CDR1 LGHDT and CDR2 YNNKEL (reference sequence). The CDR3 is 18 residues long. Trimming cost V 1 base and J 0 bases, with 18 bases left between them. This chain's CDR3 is CASSQGSPMAGLNTEAFF. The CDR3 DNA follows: TGTGCCAGCAGCCAAGGATCGCCAATGGCAGGATTGAACACTGAAGCTTTCTTT.

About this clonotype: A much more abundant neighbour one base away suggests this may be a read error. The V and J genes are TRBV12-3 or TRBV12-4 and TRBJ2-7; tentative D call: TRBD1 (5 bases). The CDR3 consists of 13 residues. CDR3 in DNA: TGTGCCGGCAGTAGGGGCACCTACTACGAGCAGTACTTC. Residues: CAGSRGTYYEQYF.

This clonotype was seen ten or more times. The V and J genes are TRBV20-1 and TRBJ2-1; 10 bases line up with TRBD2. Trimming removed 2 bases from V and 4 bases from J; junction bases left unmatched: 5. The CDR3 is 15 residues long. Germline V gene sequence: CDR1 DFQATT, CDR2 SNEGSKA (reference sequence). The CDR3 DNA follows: TGCAGTGCTAGACTTCTAGCGGGAGCGTACAATGAGCAGTTCTTC. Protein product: CSARLLAGAYNEQFF.

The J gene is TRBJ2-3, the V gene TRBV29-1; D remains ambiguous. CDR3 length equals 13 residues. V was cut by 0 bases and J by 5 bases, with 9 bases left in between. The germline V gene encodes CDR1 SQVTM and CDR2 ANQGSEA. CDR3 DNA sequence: TGCAGCGTTGAAGAAGTACGCGGAGATACGCAGTATTTT. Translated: CSVEEVRGDTQYF.

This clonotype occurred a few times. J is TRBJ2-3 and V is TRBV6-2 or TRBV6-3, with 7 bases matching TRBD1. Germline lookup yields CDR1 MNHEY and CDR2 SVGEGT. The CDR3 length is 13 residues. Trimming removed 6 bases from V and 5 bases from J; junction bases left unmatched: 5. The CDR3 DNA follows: TGTGCCAGCAGACGCGACAGGGAAGATACGCAGTATTTT. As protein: CASRRDREDTQYF.

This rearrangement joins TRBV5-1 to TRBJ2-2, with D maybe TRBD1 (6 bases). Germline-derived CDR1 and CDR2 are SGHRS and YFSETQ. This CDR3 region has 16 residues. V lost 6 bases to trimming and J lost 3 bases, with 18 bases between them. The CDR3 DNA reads TGCGCCAGCACTACTCTACAGGGAAGGGACACCGGGGAGCTGTTTTTT. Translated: CASTTLQGRDTGELFF.

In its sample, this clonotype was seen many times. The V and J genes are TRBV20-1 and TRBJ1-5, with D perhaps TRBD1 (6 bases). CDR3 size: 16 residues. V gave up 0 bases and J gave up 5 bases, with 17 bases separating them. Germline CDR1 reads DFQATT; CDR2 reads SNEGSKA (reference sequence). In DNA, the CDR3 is TGCAGTGCTAGAGATACCGGGAAGGGGGACCATCAGCCCCAGCATTTT. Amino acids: CSARDTGKGDHQPQHF.

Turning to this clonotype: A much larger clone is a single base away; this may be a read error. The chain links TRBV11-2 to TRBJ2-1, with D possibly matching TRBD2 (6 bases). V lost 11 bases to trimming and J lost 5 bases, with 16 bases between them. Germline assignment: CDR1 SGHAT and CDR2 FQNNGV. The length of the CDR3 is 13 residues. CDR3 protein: CAGGSGGHNEQFF. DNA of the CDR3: TGTGCCGGAGGGAGCGGTGGGCACAATGAGCAGTTCTTC.

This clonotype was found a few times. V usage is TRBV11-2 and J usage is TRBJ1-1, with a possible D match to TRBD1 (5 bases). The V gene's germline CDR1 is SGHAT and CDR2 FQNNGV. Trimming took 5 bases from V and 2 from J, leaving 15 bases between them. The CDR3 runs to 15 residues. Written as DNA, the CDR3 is TGTGCCAGCAGCGCCCGACAGACTCTAAACACTGAAGCTTTCTTT. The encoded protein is CASSARQTLNTEAFF.

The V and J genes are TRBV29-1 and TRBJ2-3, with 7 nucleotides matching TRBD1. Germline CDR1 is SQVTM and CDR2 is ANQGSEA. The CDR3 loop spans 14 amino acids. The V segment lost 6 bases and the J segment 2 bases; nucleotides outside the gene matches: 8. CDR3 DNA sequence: TGCAGCGTCGAAAGGACAGGATTCACAGATACGCAGTATTTT. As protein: CSVERTGFTDTQYF.

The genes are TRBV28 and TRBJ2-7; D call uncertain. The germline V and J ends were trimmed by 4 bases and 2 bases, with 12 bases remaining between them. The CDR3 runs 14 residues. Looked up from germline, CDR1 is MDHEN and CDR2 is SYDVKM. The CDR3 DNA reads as TGTGCCAGCAGTTCGCCGGACGGAACCTACGAGCAGTACTTC. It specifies CASSSPDGTYEQYF.

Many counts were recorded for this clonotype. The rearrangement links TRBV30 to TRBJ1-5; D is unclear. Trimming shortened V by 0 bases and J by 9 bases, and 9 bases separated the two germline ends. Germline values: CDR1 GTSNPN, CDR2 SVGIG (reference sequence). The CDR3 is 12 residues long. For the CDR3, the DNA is TGTGCCTGGAGTGTAGGGCTAGGGCCCCAGCATTTT. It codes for CAWSVGLGPQHF.

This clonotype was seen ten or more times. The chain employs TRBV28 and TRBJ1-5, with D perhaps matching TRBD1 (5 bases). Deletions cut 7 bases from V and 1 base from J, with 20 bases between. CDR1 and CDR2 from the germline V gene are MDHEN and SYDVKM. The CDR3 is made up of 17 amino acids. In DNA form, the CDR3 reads TGTGCCAGCAACCCCCCCCCCAGGGTGAGAAGCAATCAGCCCCAGCATTTT. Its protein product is CASNPPPRVRSNQPQHF.

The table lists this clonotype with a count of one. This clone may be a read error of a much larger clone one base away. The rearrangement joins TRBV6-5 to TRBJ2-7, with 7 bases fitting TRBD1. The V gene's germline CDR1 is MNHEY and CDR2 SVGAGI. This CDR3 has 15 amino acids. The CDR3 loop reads CANSYSRDRSYEQYF. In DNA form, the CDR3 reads TGTGCCAACAGTTACTCGAGGGACAGATCCTACGAGCAGTACTTC.

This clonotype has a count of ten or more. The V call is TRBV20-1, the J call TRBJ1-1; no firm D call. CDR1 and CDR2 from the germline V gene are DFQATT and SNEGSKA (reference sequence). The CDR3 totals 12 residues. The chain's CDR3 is CRVGRLNTEAFF. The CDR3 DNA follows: TGCAGGGTTGGACGGCTGAACACTGAAGCTTTCTTT.

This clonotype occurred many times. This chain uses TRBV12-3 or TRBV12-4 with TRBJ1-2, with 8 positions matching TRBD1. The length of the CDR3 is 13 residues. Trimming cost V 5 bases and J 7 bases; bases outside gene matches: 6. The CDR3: CASSHGTGFGYTF. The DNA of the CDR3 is TGTGCCAGCAGTCATGGGACAGGCTTTGGCTACACCTTC.

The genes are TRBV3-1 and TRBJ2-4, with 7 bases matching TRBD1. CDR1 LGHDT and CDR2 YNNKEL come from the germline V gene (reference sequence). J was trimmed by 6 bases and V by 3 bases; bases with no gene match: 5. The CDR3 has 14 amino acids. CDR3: CASSHGQALNIQYF. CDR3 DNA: TGTGCCAGCAGCCATGGACAGGCTTTAAACATTCAGTACTTC.

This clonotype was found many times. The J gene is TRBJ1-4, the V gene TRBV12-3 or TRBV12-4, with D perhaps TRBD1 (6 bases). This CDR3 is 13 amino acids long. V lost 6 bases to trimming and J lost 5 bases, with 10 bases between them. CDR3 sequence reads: CASSRGQNEKLFF. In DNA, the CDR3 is TGTGCCAGCAGCAGGGGCCAAAATGAAAAACTGTTTTTT.

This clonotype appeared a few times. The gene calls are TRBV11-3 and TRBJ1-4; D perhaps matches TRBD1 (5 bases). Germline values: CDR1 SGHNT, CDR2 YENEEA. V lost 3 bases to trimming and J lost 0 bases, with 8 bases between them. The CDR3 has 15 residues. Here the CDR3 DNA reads TGTGCCAGCAGCTTCGGGGCTGCAACTAATGAAAAACTGTTTTTT. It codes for CASSFGAATNEKLFF.

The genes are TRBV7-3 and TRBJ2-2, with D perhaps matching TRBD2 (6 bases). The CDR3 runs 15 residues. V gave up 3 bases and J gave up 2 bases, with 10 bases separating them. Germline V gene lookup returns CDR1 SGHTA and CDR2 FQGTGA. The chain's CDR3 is CASSLGGSNTGELFF. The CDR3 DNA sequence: TGTGCCAGCAGCTTGGGGGGTAGTAACACCGGGGAGCTGTTTTTT.

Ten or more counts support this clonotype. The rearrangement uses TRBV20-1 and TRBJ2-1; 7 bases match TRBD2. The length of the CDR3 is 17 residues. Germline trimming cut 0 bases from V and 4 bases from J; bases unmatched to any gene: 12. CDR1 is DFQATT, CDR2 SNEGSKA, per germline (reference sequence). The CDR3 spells CSARDIFPSGKYNEQFF. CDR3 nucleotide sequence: TGCAGTGCTAGAGATATCTTTCCTAGCGGCAAATACAATGAGCAGTTCTTC.

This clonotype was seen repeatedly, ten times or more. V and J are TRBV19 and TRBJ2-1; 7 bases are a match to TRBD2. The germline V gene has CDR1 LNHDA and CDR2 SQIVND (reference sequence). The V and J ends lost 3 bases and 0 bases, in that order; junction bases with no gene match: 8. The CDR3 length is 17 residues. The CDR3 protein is CASSIRASGYSYNEQFF. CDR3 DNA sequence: TGTGCCAGTAGTATTAGGGCTAGCGGATACTCCTACAATGAGCAGTTCTTC.

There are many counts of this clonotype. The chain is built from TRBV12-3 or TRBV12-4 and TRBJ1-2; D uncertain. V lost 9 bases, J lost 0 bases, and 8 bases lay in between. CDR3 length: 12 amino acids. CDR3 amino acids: CASVGPNYGYTF. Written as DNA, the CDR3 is TGTGCCAGTGTAGGCCCTAACTATGGCTACACCTTC.

The CDR3 sequence is CATSDPKGPKTGELFF. CDR3 DNA sequence: TGTGCCACCAGTGACCCCAAGGGGCCTAAAACCGGGGAGCTGTTTTTT. This chain joins TRBV24-1 and TRBJ2-2; tentatively, D is TRBD1 (5 bases). Germline V CDR1 and CDR2: KGHDR, SFDVKD. This CDR3 comprises 16 residues. The V end lost 4 bases, the J end lost 5 bases, and 16 bases lay between the germline ends.

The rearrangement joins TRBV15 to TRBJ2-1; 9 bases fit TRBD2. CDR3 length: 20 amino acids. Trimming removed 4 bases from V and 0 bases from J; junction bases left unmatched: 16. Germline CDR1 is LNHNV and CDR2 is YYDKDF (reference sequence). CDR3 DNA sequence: TGTGCCACCAGCACCGTCGGTCTAGCGGGAAACCCCAGCTCCTACAATGAGCAGTTCTTC. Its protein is CATSTVGLAGNPSSYNEQFF. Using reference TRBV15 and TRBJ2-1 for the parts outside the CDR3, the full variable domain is DAMVIQNPRYQVTQFGKPVTLSCSQTLNHNVMYWYQQKSSQAPKLLFHYYDKDFNNEADTPDNFQSRRPNTSFCFLDIRSPGLGDTAMYLCATSTVGLAGNPSSYNEQFFGPGTRLTVL.

Written as DNA, the CDR3 is TGTGCCAGCAGCGCGCCCCCTAACTATGGCTACACCTTC. Translating gives CASSAPPNYGYTF. The chain is built from TRBV9 and TRBJ1-2; the D is unclear. Germline-derived CDR1 and CDR2 are SGDLS and YYNGEE. The CDR3 is made up of 13 amino acids. Trimming took 3 bases from V and 0 from J, leaving 6 bases between them.

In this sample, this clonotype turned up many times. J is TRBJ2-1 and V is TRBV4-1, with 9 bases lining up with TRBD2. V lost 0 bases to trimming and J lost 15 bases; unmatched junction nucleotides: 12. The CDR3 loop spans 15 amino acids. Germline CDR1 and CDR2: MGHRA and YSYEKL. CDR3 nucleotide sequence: TGCGCCAGCAGCCAAGAAGGCGGGGGGGTAATCGAACGGTTCTTC. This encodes CASSQEGGGVIERFF.